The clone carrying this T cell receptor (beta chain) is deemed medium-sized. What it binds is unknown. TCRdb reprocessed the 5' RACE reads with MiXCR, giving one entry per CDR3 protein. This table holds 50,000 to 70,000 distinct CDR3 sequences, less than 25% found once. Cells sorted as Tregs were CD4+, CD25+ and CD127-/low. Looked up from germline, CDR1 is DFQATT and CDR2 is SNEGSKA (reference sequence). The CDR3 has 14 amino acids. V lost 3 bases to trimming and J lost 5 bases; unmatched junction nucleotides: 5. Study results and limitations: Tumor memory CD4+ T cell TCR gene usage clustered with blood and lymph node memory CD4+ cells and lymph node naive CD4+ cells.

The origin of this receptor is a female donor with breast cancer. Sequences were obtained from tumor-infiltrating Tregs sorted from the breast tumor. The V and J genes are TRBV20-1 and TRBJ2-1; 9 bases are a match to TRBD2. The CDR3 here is CSARSAGGNNEQFF. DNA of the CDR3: TGCAGTGCTAGGTCGGCGGGAGGGAACAATGAGCAGTTCTTC.